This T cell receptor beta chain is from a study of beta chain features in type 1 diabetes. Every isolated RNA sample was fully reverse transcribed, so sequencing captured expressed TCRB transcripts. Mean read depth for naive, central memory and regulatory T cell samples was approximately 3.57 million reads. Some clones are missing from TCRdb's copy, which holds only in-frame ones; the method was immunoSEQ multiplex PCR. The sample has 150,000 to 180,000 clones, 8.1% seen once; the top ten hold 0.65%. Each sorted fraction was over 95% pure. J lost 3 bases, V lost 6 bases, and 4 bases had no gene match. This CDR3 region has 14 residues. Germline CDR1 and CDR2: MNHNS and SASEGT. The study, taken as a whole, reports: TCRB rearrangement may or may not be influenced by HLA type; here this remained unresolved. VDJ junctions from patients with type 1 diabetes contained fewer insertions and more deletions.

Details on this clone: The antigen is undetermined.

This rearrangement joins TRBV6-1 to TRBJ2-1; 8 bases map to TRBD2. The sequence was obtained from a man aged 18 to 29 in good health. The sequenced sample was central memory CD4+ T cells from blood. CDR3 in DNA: TGTGCCAGCAGGCCTAGCGGGTTCTACAATGAGCAGTTCTTC. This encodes CASRPSGFYNEQFF.